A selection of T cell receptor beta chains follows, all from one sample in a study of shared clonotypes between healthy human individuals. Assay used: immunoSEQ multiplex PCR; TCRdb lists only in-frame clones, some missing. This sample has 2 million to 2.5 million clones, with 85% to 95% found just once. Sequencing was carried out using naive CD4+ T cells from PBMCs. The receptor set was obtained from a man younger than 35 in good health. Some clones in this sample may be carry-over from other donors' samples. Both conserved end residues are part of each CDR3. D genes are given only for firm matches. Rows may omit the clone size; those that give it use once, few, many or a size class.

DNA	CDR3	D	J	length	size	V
TGTGCCAGCAGCCAAACAGGGCGGGGCACAGATACGCAGTATTTT	CASSQTGRGTDTQYF	-	TRBJ2-3	15	-	TRBV7-3
TGTGCCAGCAGCTTCCAAGCGGTCGCGAACACTGAAGCTTTCTTT	CASSFQAVANTEAFF	-	TRBJ1-1	15	-	TRBV5-4
TGTGCCAGCAGCTTGGGACTAGCGGAAACCACAGATACGCAGTATTTT	CASSLGLAETTDTQYF	TRBD2	TRBJ2-3	16	-	TRBV5-8
TGCGCCAGCAGTGAAGGGACTAGCGGGAATAAGAGCTCCTACAATGAGCAGTTCTTC	CASSEGTSGNKSSYNEQFF	TRBD2	TRBJ2-1	19	-	TRBV10-2
TGTGCCAGCAGCTTGGTTGGGATGAACACTGAAGCTTTCTTT	CASSLVGMNTEAFF	-	TRBJ1-1	14	-	TRBV9
TGTGCCTGGAGTGCCAAAGGACAGTTTCTCCACTTT	CAWSAKGQFLHF	-	TRBJ1-6	12	-	TRBV30
TGTGCCAGCTCACAATACAGGGGAGGCAATGAGCAGTTCTTC	CASSQYRGGNEQFF	-	TRBJ2-1	14	-	TRBV18
TGTGCCAGCAGCTTACGGCGGGAGGGATACAATGAGCAGTTCTTC	CASSLRREGYNEQFF	TRBD2	TRBJ2-1	15	once	TRBV7-2
TGCGCCAGCAGCCTTGGCAGGGCTACAACCAAAAACATTCAGTACTTC	CASSLGRATTKNIQYF	-	TRBJ2-4	16	-	TRBV5-1
TGTGCCTCATCGATAGCGGACACCACAAGCGGTGAGCAGTTCTTC	CASSIADTTSGEQFF	-	TRBJ2-1	15	-	TRBV6-5
TGCGCCAGCAGCTTGGCCCTGGCGGGAGCCCGCCATGAGCAGTTCTTC	CASSLALAGARHEQFF	TRBD2	TRBJ2-1	16	-	TRBV5-1
TGTGCCACCAGCAGAGCCCTGGACAACTCCTACGAGCAGTACTTC	CATSRALDNSYEQYF	-	TRBJ2-7	15	-	TRBV15
TGTGCCAGCAGTGGACAGGGGGCGAATTCACCCCTCCACTTT	CASSGQGANSPLHF	TRBD1	TRBJ1-6	14	-	TRBV6-6
TGTGCCAGCTCACCACCGGTGGCGGACCGCCGGGCGACTTTCTTT	CASSPPVADRRATFF	-	TRBJ1-1	15	-	TRBV18
TGTGCCAGCTCCGAAGATAGCTCTGGAAACACCATATATTTT	CASSEDSSGNTIYF	-	TRBJ1-3	14	-	TRBV18
TGCAGCGTTCAAGAGGAGATGAGCTACACCTTC	CSVQEEMSYTF	-	TRBJ1-2	11	once	TRBV29-1
TGTGCCAGCAGTTTCCTAGGGGGGACAGATACGCAGTATTTT	CASSFLGGTDTQYF	-	TRBJ2-3	14	-	TRBV27
TGTGCCAGCAGCCCTCTAGCCGGGACCCCCGGGGAGCTGTTTTTT	CASSPLAGTPGELFF	-	TRBJ2-2	15	-	TRBV9
TGTGCCAGCAGTTACGCGGGGACAGCATCCTACGAGCAGTACTTC	CASSYAGTASYEQYF	-	TRBJ2-7	15	-	TRBV6-5
TGCGCCAGCACCCTACTCACGGGCGTAGATACGCAGTATTTT	CASTLLTGVDTQYF	-	TRBJ2-3	14	-	TRBV5-1
TGTGCCAGCAGCGTAGGGGACATAGAGACCCAGTACTTC	CASSVGDIETQYF	-	TRBJ2-5	13	-	TRBV9
TGTGCCACCAGCAGGGAACGGGAAGGCTATGGCTACACCTTC	CATSREREGYGYTF	-	TRBJ1-2	14	-	TRBV15
TGTGCCAGCAGCTTGGGCGGGACACCCGAGCAGTACTTC	CASSLGGTPEQYF	-	TRBJ2-7	13	once	TRBV11-2
TGTGCCAGCAGTCCACGGGGGAGCGGGGGCTCCTACGAGCAGTACTTC	CASSPRGSGGSYEQYF	TRBD2	TRBJ2-7	16	-	TRBV2
TGTGCCAGCTCAACAGACCTGAACACTGAAGCTTTCTTT	CASSTDLNTEAFF	-	TRBJ1-1	13	-	TRBV18
TGTGCCAGCAGCCCTGGAAGCCAGAGGGATGAAAAACTGTTTTTT	CASSPGSQRDEKLFF	-	TRBJ1-4	15	-	TRBV28
TGCGCCAGCAGCTTGAGTATCGCGACTAGCGGCCAAGAGACCCAGTACTTC	CASSLSIATSGQETQYF	TRBD2	TRBJ2-5	17	-	TRBV5-1
TGTGCCAGCTCACGCGGGACAGCCTCCTACAATGAGCAGTTCTTC	CASSRGTASYNEQFF	-	TRBJ2-1	15	-	TRBV18
TGTGCCACACCCGCCCTAGCGGGAGCGGTGGCCGGGGAGCTGTTTTTT	CATPALAGAVAGELFF	TRBD2	TRBJ2-2	16	-	TRBV7-9
TGTGCCAGCAGCGGCCCCGGGACACCCACGCGGCAGTTCTTC	CASSGPGTPTRQFF	-	TRBJ2-1	14	-	TRBV9
TGTGCCAGCAGCTTAGTAGCAGGGCTCGCTTCCTTC	CASSLVAGLASF	-	TRBJ1-2	12	-	TRBV7-8
TGTGCCAGCAGCATTAGACAGGGGGCGGTGAACACTGAAGCTTTCTTT	CASSIRQGAVNTEAFF	TRBD1	TRBJ1-1	16	once	TRBV7-9
TGTGCCAGCAGTTCGGGACGGAGTGTCAACGAGCAGTACTTC	CASSSGRSVNEQYF	-	TRBJ2-7	14	-	TRBV27